This T cell receptor beta chain appears in the sequencing data of a study of CXCR3-negative and CXCR3-positive naive CD8 T cells. The CDR3 length is 14 residues. Germline CDR1 is SGHVS and CDR2 is FNYEAQ. UMI labels and 5' RACE were used to prepare the TRB cDNA libraries. TCRdb re-called the 5' RACE reads, yielding one record per CDR3 amino acid sequence without DNA. The sample spans tens of thousands of distinct CDR3 sequences; the ten largest clones claim 1.6%. Sequenced material: naive CXCR3- CD8+ T cells from blood. The subset was: CD45RO-CCR7+CD27+CD95- naive CD8+ T cells lacking CXCR3 (TNR3-). The sequence was obtained from a human donor in good health. Some clones in this sample may be carry-over from other donors' samples. The chain recombines TRBV7-6 with TRBJ2-3; absent DNA, TCRdb's TRBD2 call cannot be checked. This CDR3 reads CASSLDLHTDTQYF.